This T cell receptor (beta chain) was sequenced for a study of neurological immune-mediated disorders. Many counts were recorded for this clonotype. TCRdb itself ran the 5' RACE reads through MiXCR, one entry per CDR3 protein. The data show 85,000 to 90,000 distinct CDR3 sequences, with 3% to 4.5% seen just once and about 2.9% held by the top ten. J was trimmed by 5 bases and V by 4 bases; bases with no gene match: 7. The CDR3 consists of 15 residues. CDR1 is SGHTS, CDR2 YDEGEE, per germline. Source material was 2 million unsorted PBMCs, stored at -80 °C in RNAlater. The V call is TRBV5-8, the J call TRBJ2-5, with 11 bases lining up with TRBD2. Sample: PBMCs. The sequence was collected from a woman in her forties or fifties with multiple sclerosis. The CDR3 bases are TGTGCCAGCAGCCCGAGACTAGCGGGGTCGGAGACCCAGTACTTC. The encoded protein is CASSPRLAGSETQYF. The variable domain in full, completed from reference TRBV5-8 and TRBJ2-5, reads EAGVTQSPTHLIKTRGQQATLRCSPISGHTSVYWYQQALGLGLQFLLWYDEGEERNRGNFPPRFSGRQFPNYSSELNVNALELEDSALYLCASSPRLAGSETQYFGPGTRLLVL.